This record concerns one T cell receptor (beta chain) sequence. Its antigen is still unknown. These data belong to a study of CD8 T cells in Susac syndrome. General study results and limits: As the study acknowledged, the number of individuals who were part of its TCR sequencing and HLA analysis was relatively small.

CDR3 size: 15 residues. A quantity of about 0.45 to 1 ug RNA underwent reverse transcription using random hexamers. Amplification of TCR beta CDR3 across 54 Vbeta and 13 Jbeta was performed with immunoSEQ multiplex PCR. TCRdb redid the calling of the immunoSEQ multiplex PCR reads with MiXCR, one entry per CDR3 protein. Altogether roughly 80,000 distinct CDR3 sequences are present, 90% to 95% being singletons, with the ten largest covering 0.5% to 0.65%. In blood CD8+ and CD4+ T cells, TCR beta underwent sequencing. Patients with stable or active relapsing-remitting disease, all of them treatment-naive, made up the multiple sclerosis controls.

The specimen sequenced was CD8+ T cells from PBMCs. This chain joins TRBV21-1 and TRBJ2-7; the table's D call, TRBD1, was not checked against the DNA. TRBV21-1 is marked as a pseudogene. The clonotype was recovered from a human donor with multiple sclerosis. CDR3 bases: TGTGCCAGCAGCAAAGCCTCACAGGGAGACTACGAGCAGTACTTC. Amino acid sequence: CASSKASQGDYEQYF.